This passage covers 4 T cell receptor beta chains from one sample sequenced in a study of T cells after yellow fever vaccination (dated by TCRdb to between 2019 and 2020). The sample's treatment or condition label, decoded: live attenuated yellow fever vaccine strain. Receptor amplification or capture employed 5' RACE. TCRdb shows the sequencer as Illumina HiSeq 2500. The public sequencing data were trimmed at Q25 with fastp and processed into clonotypes with MiXCR by TCRdb, which kept only in-frame beta chains. Each CDR3 protein gets just one entry, which takes the most common genes and DNA from the rows behind it. This sample gives 110,000 to 150,000 distinct CDR3 sequences in total; more than 6.5% of them show up just once. The ten largest clonotypes hold 0.5% to 0.65% of the sample. Material: CD4+ T cells sorted from PBMCs, obtained 10 days after the yellow fever booster vaccination. The receptors were gathered from a man aged 30 to 39 who received the YFV17D yellow fever vaccine.

This chain connects TRBV7-2 to TRBJ2-7, with D hard to call. Trimming removed 3 bases from V and 4 bases from J, with 19 bases in between. The CDR3 is made up of 16 amino acids. The germline CDR1 and CDR2 sequences are SGHTA and FQGNSA. The CDR3 DNA is TGTGCCAGCAGCTTGTCCGCGGCGTTTCCCGAATACGAGCAGTACTTC. It specifies CASSLSAAFPEYEQYF.

The chain uses TRBV25-1 and TRBJ1-2, with D tentatively TRBD1 (6 bases). The CDR3 runs 14 residues. Trimming pared 4 bases from V and 4 bases from J, leaving 13 bases between. Germline values: CDR1 MGHDK, CDR2 SYGVNS. CDR3 nucleotide sequence: TGTGCCAGCAGTGCGGGGGCGGGAATCTATGGCTACACCTTC. It translates to CASSAGAGIYGYTF.

The chain employs TRBV6-5 and TRBJ2-6; 11 bases line up with TRBD2. Germline V lookup: CDR1 MNHEY, CDR2 SVGAGI. The CDR3 contains 19 residues. Trimming at V came to 2 bases and at J to 1 base, leaving 7 bases not matched to a gene. The CDR3 DNA reads TGTGCCAGCAGTTACGCCGCCGGGACTAGCGGATCTGGGGCCAACGTCCTGACTTTC. Its translation: CASSYAAGTSGSGANVLTF.

This clonotype was seen repeatedly, ten times or more. J is TRBJ1-2 and V is TRBV12-3 or TRBV12-4; TRBD1 aligns across 10 bases. The V gene end was trimmed by 10 bases and the J gene end by 5 bases; junction bases not matched to a gene: 13. The CDR3 length is 15 residues. Here the CDR3 reads CATTIDRDRGYGYTF. CDR3 coding DNA: TGTGCCACCACAATAGACCGGGACAGGGGTTATGGCTACACCTTC.